The present T cell receptor (beta chain) was sequenced within a study of patients and donors after allogeneic stem cell transplantation. V trimming: 4 bases; J trimming: 6 bases; junction bases outside the gene matches: 13. Germline V gene sequence: CDR1 GTSNPN, CDR2 SVGIG (reference sequence). The CDR3 has 15 amino acids. One entry per CDR3 protein, called by TCRdb with MiXCR from the RT-PCR reads. The table records about 200,000 distinct CDR3 sequences, 35% to 45% of them present only once. The genes are TRBV30 and TRBJ1-2, with 8 bases that match TRBD1. Sequencing used blood, either unsorted or a sorted T cell fraction (not recorded which). The source of this sequence is a human donor who was either an allogeneic HSCT recipient or a stem cell or donor lymphocyte infusion donor (not recorded which). It is not recorded whose cells these are; they may come from a transplant donor. CDR3 DNA sequence: TGTGCCTGGATCTTTCAGGGGGCCCGGAAGAATGGCTACACCTTC. This sequence encodes CAWIFQGARKNGYTF.